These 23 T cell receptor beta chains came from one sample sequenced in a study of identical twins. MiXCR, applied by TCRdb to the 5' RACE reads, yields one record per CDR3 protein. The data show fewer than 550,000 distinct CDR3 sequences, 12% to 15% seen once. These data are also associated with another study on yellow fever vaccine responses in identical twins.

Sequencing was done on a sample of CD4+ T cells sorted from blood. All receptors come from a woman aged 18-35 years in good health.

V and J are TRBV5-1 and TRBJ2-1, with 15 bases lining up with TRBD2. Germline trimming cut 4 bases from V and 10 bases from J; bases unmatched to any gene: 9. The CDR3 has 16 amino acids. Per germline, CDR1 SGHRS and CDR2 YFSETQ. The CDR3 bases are TGCGCCAGCAGCCCTGGGACTAGCGGGAGGTCAGGGGAGCAGTTCTTC. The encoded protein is CASSPGTSGRSGEQFF.

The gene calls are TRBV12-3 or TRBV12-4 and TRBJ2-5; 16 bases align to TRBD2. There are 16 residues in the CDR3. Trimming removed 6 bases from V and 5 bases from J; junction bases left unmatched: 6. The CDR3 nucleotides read TGTGCCAGCAGCCCGGGACTAGCGGGGGGGCTGGAGACCCAGTACTTC. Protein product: CASSPGLAGGLETQYF.

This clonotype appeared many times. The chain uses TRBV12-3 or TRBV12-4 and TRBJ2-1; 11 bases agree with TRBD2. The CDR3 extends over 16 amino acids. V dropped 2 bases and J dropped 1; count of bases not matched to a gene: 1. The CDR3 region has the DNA TGTGCCAGCAGTTTAAGGACTAGCGGGTCCTACAATGAGCAGTTCTTC. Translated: CASSLRTSGSYNEQFF.

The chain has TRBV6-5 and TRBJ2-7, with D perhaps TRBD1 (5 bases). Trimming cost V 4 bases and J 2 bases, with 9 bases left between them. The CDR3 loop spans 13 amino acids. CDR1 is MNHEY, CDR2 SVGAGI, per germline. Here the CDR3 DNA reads TGTGCCAGCAGTTCGCAGGGAACCTACGAGCAGTACTTC. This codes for CASSSQGTYEQYF.

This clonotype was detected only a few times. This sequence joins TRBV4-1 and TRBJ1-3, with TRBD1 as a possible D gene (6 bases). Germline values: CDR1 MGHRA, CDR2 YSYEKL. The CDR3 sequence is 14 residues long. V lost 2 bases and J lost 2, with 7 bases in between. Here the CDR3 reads CASSQTGTGNTIYF. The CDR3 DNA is TGCGCCAGCAGCCAAACAGGGACTGGAAACACCATATATTTT.

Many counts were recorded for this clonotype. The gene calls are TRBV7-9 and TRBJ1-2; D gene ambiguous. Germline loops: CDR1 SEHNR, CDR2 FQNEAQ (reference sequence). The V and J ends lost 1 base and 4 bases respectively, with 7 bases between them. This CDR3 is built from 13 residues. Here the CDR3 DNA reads TGTGCCAGCAGCTTAGATGGTTTCTATGGCTACACCTTC. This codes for CASSLDGFYGYTF.

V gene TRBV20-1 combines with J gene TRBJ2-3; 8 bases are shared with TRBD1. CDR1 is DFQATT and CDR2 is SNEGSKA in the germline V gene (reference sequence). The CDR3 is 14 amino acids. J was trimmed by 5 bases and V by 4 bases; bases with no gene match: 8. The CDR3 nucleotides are TGCAGTGCTATTAGCGCAGGGGGCATAGATACGCAGTATTTT. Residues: CSAISAGGIDTQYF.

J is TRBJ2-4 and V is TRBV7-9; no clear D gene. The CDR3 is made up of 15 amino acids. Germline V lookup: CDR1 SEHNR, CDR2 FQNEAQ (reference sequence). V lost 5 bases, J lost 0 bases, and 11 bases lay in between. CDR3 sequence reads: CASSPLLLAKNIQYF. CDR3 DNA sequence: TGTGCCAGCAGCCCCCTTCTCCTAGCCAAAAACATTCAGTACTTC.

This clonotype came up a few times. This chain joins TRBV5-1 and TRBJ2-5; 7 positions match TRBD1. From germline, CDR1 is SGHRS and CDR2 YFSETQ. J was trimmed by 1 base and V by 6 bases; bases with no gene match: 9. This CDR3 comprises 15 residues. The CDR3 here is CASNTGTVVQETQYF. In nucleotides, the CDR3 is TGCGCCAGCAACACCGGGACAGTGGTCCAAGAGACCCAGTACTTC.

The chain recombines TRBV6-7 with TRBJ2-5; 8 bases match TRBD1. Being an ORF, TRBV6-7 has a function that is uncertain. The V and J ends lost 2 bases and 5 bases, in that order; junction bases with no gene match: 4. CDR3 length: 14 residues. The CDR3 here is CASSYHRGLETQYF. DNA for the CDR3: TGTGCCAGCAGTTACCACAGGGGGTTGGAGACCCAGTACTTC.

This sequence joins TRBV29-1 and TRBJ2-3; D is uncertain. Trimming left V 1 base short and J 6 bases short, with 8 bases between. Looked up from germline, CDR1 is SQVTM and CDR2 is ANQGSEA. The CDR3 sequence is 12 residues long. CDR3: CSVEGMADTQYF. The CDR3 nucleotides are TGCAGCGTTGAAGGGATGGCGGATACGCAGTATTTT.

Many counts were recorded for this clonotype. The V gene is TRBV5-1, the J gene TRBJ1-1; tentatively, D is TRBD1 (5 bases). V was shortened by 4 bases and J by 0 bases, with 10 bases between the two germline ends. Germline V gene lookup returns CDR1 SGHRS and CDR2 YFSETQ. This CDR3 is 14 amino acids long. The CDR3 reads CASSQGGMNTEAFF. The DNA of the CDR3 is TGCGCCAGCAGCCAGGGAGGGATGAACACTGAAGCTTTCTTT.

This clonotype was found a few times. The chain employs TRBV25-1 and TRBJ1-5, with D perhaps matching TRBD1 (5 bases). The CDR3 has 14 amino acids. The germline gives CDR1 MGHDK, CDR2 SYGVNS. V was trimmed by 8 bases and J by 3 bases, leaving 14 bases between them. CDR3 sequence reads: CASGEGGVNQPQHF. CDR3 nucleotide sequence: TGTGCCAGCGGCGAGGGAGGGGTCAATCAGCCCCAGCATTTT.

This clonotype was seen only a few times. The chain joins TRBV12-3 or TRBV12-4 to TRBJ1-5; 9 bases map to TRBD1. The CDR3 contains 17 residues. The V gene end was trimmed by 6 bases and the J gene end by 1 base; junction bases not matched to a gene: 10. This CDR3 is CASSQGDRESSNQPQHF. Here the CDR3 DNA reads TGTGCCAGCAGCCAAGGGGACAGGGAGTCGAGCAATCAGCCCCAGCATTTT.

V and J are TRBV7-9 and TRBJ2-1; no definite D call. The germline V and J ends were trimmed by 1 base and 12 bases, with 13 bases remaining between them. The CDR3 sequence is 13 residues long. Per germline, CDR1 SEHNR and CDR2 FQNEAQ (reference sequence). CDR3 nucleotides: TGTGCCAGCAGCTTAGTCCCAATGAGCCCGCAGTTCTTC. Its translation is CASSLVPMSPQFF.

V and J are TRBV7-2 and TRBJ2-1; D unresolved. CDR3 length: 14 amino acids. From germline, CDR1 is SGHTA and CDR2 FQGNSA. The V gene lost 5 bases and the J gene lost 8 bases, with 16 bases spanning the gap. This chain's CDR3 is CASSTGLSGDEQFF. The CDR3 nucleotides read TGTGCCAGCAGCACGGGCCTTAGTGGGGATGAGCAGTTCTTC. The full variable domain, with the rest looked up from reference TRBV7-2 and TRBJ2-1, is GAGVSQSPSNKVTEKGKDVELRCDPISGHTALYWYRQSLGQGLEFLIYFQGNSAPDKSGLPSDRFSAERTGGSVSTLTIQRTQQEDSAVYLCASSTGLSGDEQFFGPGTRLTVL.

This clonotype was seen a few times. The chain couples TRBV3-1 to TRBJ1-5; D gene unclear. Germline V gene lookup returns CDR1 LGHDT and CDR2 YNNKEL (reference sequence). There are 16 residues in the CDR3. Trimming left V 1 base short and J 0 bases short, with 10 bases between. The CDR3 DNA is TGTGCCAGCAGCCAAGGTACAGAGTATAGCAATCAGCCCCAGCATTTT. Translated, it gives CASSQGTEYSNQPQHF. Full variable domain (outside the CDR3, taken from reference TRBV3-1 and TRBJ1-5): DTAVSQTPKYLVTQMGNDKSIKCEQNLGHDTMYWYKQDSKKFLKIMFSYNNKELIINETVPNRFSPKSPDKAHLNLHINSLELGDSAVYFCASSQGTEYSNQPQHFGDGTRLSIL.

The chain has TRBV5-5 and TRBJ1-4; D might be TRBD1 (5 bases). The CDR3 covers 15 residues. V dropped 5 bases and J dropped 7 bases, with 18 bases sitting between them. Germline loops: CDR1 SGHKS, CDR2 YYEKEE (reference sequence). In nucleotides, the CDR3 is TGTGCCAGCAGGAACACGACAGTCGCAAGTGAAAAACTGTTTTTT. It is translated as CASRNTTVASEKLFF.

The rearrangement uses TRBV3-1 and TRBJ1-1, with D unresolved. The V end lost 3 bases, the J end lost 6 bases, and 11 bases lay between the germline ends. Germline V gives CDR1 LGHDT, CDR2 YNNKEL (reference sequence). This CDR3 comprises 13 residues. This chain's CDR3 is CASSHSVRAEAFF. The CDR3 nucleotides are TGTGCCAGCAGCCACTCGGTAAGGGCTGAAGCTTTCTTT.

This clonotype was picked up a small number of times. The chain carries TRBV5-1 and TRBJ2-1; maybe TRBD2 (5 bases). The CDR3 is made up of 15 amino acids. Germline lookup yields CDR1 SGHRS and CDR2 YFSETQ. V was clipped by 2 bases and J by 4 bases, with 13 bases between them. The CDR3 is CASSLSGFQYNEQFF. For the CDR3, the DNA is TGCGCCAGCAGCTTATCGGGGTTCCAGTACAATGAGCAGTTCTTC.

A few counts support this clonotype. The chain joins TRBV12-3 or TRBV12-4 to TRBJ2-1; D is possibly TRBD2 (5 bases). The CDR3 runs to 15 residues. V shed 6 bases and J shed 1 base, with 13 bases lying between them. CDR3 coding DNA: TGTGCCAGCAGACCCGTTACTAGTTCCTACAATGAGCAGTTCTTC. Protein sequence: CASRPVTSSYNEQFF.

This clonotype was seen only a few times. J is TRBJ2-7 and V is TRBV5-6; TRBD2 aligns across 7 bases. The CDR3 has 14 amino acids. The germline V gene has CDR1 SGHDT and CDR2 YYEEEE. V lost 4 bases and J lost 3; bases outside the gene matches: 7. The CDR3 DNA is TGTGCCAGCAGCCCTCCTAGCGGAGACTACGAGCAGTACGTC. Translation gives CASSPPSGDYEQYV.

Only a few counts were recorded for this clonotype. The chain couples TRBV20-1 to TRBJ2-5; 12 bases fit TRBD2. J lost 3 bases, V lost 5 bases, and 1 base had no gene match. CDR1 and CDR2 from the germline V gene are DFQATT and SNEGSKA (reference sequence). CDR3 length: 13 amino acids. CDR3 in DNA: TGCAGTGCTGGACTAGCGGGGAAAGAGACCCAGTACTTC. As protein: CSAGLAGKETQYF.